This TCR beta chain was obtained from a study of blood T cell dynamics during melanoma immunotherapy. Findings and limits, study-wide: It remained unknown if the driving T cell clones were melanoma-specific. Disease-control patients' PBMC repertoires became either more clonal or more diverse at W3.

Notes on this clone: The antigen is not known.

As for time point: week 3, after first cycle of checkpoint inhibitor. DNA loading was fixed at 350 ng for all bulk PBMC samples. Clones were sequenced by immunoSEQ multiplex PCR, and TCRdb holds only the in-frame ones, with some missing. The sample holds approximately 28,000 clones; 75% to 90% are singletons and the top ten take about a tenth. V was clipped by 4 bases and J by 8 bases; unmatched bases: 14. Germline CDR1 SGHDN, CDR2 FVKESK. CDR3 length: 18 residues. The chain is built from TRBV14 and TRBJ2-1, with 13 bases identical to TRBD2. The TCR originated in a human donor with melanoma. Sequencing used blood, obtained from a patient treated with checkpoint blockade. CDR3 sequence reads: CASSPKTSGRAIGHEQFF. The CDR3 DNA is TGTGCCAGCAGCCCAAAAACTAGCGGGAGGGCCATAGGACATGAGCAGTTCTTC.